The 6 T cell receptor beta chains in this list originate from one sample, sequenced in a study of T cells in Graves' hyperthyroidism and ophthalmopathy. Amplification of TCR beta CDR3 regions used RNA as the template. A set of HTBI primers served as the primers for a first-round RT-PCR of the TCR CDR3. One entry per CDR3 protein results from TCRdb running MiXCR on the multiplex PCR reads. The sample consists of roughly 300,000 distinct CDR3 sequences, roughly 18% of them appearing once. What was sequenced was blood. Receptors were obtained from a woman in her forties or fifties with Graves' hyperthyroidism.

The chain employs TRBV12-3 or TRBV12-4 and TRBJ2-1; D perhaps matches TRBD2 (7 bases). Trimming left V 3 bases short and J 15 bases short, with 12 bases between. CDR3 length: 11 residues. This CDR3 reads CASSLGGATFF. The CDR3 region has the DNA TGTGCCAGCAGTTTGGGGGGGGCTACGTTCTTC.

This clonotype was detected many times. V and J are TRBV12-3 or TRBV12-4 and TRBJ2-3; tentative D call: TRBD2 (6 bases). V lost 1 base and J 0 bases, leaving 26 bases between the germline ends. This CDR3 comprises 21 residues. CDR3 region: CASSLDPFSGPSRTSTDTQYF. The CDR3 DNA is TGTGCCAGCAGTTTAGACCCCTTTAGCGGCCCCTCGCGCACTAGCACAGATACGCAGTATTTT.

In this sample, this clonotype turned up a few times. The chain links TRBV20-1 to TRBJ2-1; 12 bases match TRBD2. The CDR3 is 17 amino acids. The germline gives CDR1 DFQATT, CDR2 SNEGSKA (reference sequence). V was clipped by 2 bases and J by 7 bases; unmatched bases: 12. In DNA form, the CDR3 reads TGCAGTGCTAGATCCCCTAGCGGGAGGGCCTCCCTAAATGAGCAGTTCTTC. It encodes CSARSPSGRASLNEQFF.

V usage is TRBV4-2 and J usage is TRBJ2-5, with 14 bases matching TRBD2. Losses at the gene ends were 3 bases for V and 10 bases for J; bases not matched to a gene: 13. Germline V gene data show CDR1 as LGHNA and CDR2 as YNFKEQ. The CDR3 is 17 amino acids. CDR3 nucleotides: TGTGCCAGCAGCCAGAATGTGCCGGGACTAGCGGGAGAAGACCAGTACTTC. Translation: CASSQNVPGLAGEDQYF.

The CDR3 sequence is CASSALQGCSNQPQHF. The CDR3 nucleotides read TGTGCCAGCAGCGCCCTCCAGGGTTGTAGCAATCAGCCCCAGCATTTT. V is TRBV5-4 and J is TRBJ1-5, with D perhaps TRBD1 (5 bases). Between the trimmed V and J ends, which lost 4 bases and 0 bases, there was a span of 14 bases. In germline, CDR1 is SGHNT, CDR2 YYREEE (reference sequence). The CDR3 length is 16 residues.

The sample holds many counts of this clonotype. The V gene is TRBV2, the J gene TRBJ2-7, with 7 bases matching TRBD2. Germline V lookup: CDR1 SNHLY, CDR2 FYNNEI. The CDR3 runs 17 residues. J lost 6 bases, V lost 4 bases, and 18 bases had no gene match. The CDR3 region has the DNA TGTGCCAGCAGTGGTCGGGGCGCAGCGGGACCTTTCTCCGAGCAGTACTTC. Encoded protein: CASSGRGAAGPFSEQYF.